The 20 T cell receptor beta chains listed next were all sequenced from one sample in a study of CD8+ T cells in alopecia areata. Following extraction, RNA underwent reverse transcription to cDNA, which served as the sequencing template. Assay used: immunoSEQ multiplex PCR; TCRdb lists only in-frame clones, some missing. Counted here are 220,000 or so clones, more than 45% occurring once; the ten biggest clones make up 0.4% to 0.55%. The sequences come from CD4+ T cells sorted from blood, collected at week 0. The receptors were sampled from a human donor with alopecia areata.

The chain uses TRBV30 and TRBJ2-1, with TRBD2 matching over 7 bases. This CDR3 comprises 14 residues. The V gene's germline CDR1 is GTSNPN and CDR2 SVGIG (reference sequence). Trimming cost V 4 bases and J 7 bases; bases outside gene matches: 10. The CDR3, as DNA: TGTGCCTGGATAGGCGGGAGCGTTTTGAATGAGCAGTTCTTC. This gives the protein CAWIGGSVLNEQFF.

Only a few counts were recorded for this clone. Other nucleotide sequences from this sample produce the same CDR3. J is TRBJ1-1 and V is TRBV30, with 7 bases that match TRBD1. Germline V gene lookup returns CDR1 GTSNPN and CDR2 SVGIG (reference sequence). This CDR3 comprises 13 residues. V lost 0 bases to trimming and J lost 4 bases; unmatched junction nucleotides: 2. Written as DNA, the CDR3 is TGTGCCTGGAGTGTACAGGGGACCACTGAAGCTTTCTTT. The encoded protein is CAWSVQGTTEAFF.

The CDR3 loop reads CASSEFQIGTGELFF. The CDR3 nucleotides are TGTGCCAGCAGTGAATTTCAGATTGGCACCGGGGAGCTGTTTTTT. This chain joins TRBV25-1 and TRBJ2-2, with no clear D. Trimming shortened V by 1 base and J by 4 bases, and 10 bases separated the two germline ends. This CDR3 has 15 residues. Germline-derived CDR1 and CDR2 are MGHDK and SYGVNS.

Notes on this clone: Other nucleotide sequences from this sample produce the same CDR3. The chain uses TRBV4-1 and TRBJ2-1, with D unresolved. The CDR3 runs to 16 residues. The V end was cut by 1 base, the J end by 1 base, with 11 bases between. CDR1 MGHRA and CDR2 YSYEKL come from the germline V gene. The CDR3 region is CASSQVDLISYNEQFF. The CDR3 DNA follows: TGCGCCAGCAGCCAAGTCGACCTAATTTCCTACAATGAGCAGTTCTTC.

The genes are TRBV7-3 and TRBJ2-5; TRBD1 aligns across 8 bases. Germline V gene lookup returns CDR1 SGHTA and CDR2 FQGTGA. CDR3 size: 14 residues. V dropped 5 bases and J dropped 5; count of bases not matched to a gene: 7. CDR3 amino acids: CASSLAGGLETQYF. CDR3 DNA sequence: TGTGCCAGCAGCCTGGCAGGGGGCCTCGAGACCCAGTACTTC. Looking up the rest from reference TRBV7-3 and TRBJ2-5 gives the full variable domain: GAGVSQTPSNKVTEKGKYVELRCDPISGHTALYWYRQSLGQGPEFLIYFQGTGAADDSGLPNDRFFAVRPEGSVSTLKIQRTERGDSAVYLCASSLAGGLETQYFGPGTRLLVL.

The chain joins TRBV4-1 to TRBJ1-1; D possibly corresponds to TRBD1 (6 bases). Germline CDR1 is MGHRA and CDR2 is YSYEKL. V was shortened by 1 base and J by 11 bases, with 11 bases between the two germline ends. The CDR3 totals 12 residues. The CDR3 DNA sequence: TGCGCCAGCAGCCAAGGGGGGCCCTTCGCTTTCTTT. Amino acid sequence: CASSQGGPFAFF.

The CDR3, as DNA: TGTGCCTGGAGAGAGCGGGCCACCTACGAGCAGTACTTC. Protein product: CAWRERATYEQYF. V usage is TRBV30 and J usage is TRBJ2-7, with D possibly TRBD2 on 6 matching bases. V lost 3 bases, J lost 2 bases, and 11 bases lay in between. The CDR3 spans 13 residues. Germline assignment: CDR1 GTSNPN and CDR2 SVGIG (reference sequence).

The gene calls are TRBV29-1 and TRBJ2-1, with 8 positions matching TRBD2. The germline gives CDR1 SQVTM, CDR2 ANQGSEA. Trimming at V came to 1 base and at J to 2 bases, leaving 7 bases not matched to a gene. The length of the CDR3 is 16 residues. The CDR3 protein is CSVEVISGGAYNEQFF. CDR3 coding DNA: TGCAGCGTTGAAGTGATCAGCGGGGGCGCCTACAATGAGCAGTTCTTC.

The gene calls are TRBV4-2 and TRBJ2-3; TRBD1 agrees at 9 bases. V shed 1 base and J 3 bases; nucleotides not matched to a gene: 8. Germline CDR1 and CDR2: LGHNA and YNFKEQ. This CDR3 spans 17 amino acids. The CDR3 nucleotides are TGTGCCAGCAGCCAAGTGGGACAGGGAGGGAGAACAGATACGCAGTATTTT. Translation: CASSQVGQGGRTDTQYF.

As for this clone: The same CDR3 is also encoded by other DNA sequences in this sample. This chain connects TRBV4-2 to TRBJ2-6, with D unclear. The CDR3 is made up of 16 amino acids. Between the trimmed V and J ends, which lost 1 base and 0 bases, there was a span of 7 bases. Germline-derived CDR1 and CDR2 are LGHNA and YNFKEQ. The DNA of the CDR3 is TGTGCCAGCAGCCAAGTCGGCAGCTCTGGGGCCAACGTCCTGACTTTC. It encodes CASSQVGSSGANVLTF.

The V call is TRBV18, the J call TRBJ2-6, with 10 bases aligning to TRBD1. V lost 0 bases and J lost 0; bases outside the gene matches: 8. Germline CDR1 and CDR2: KGHSH and LQKENI. This CDR3 is 20 amino acids long. The CDR3: CASSPPGTGVGSSGANVLTF. The CDR3 region has the DNA TGTGCCAGCTCACCACCCGGGACAGGGGTTGGATCCTCTGGGGCCAACGTCCTGACTTTC.

The chain uses TRBV2 and TRBJ1-5; 10 positions agree with TRBD1. The ends lost 2 bases at V and 4 bases at J; junction bases unmatched: 2. This CDR3 contains 15 residues. The germline V gene encodes CDR1 SNHLY and CDR2 FYNNEI. The CDR3 DNA follows: TGTGCCAGCAGTGAAATGGGACAGGGGAATCAGCCCCAGCATTTT. Translated, it gives CASSEMGQGNQPQHF.

This clone appeared a few times. The chain uses TRBV30 and TRBJ2-7; D gene ambiguous. In germline, CDR1 is GTSNPN, CDR2 SVGIG (reference sequence). The CDR3 runs to 13 residues. Trimming stripped 3 bases from V and 2 bases from J, with 11 bases between. The CDR3 sequence: CAWSLGSAYEQYF. CDR3 DNA sequence: TGTGCCTGGAGCCTGGGCAGCGCCTACGAGCAGTACTTC. Using reference TRBV30 and TRBJ2-7 for the parts outside the CDR3, the full variable domain is SQTIHQWPATLVQPVGSPLSLECTVEGTSNPNLYWYRQAAGRGLQLLFYSVGIGQISSEVPQNLSASRPQDRQFILSSKKLLLSDSGFYLCAWSLGSAYEQYFGPGTRLTVT.

The gene calls are TRBV7-9 and TRBJ2-5; D unresolved. Trimming removed 3 bases from V and 4 bases from J, with 9 bases in between. The V gene's germline CDR1 is SEHNR and CDR2 FQNEAQ (reference sequence). This CDR3 comprises 13 residues. This CDR3 is CASSFRQGETQYF. The CDR3 nucleotides read TGTGCCAGCAGCTTCAGGCAAGGAGAGACCCAGTACTTC.

This clone was observed a handful of times. The chain employs TRBV6-1 and TRBJ1-5; no definite D call. V lost 2 bases, J lost 0 bases, and 11 bases lay in between. This CDR3 spans 16 amino acids. CDR1 and CDR2 from the germline V gene are MNHNS and SASEGT. In DNA, the CDR3 is TGTGCCAGCAGTGAATCGGTCGCATATAGCAATCAGCCCCAGCATTTT. Its protein product is CASSESVAYSNQPQHF.

The V gene is TRBV29-1, the J gene TRBJ1-1; D gene unclear. Trimming removed 7 bases from V and 1 base from J, with 16 bases in between. This CDR3 comprises 14 residues. CDR1 and CDR2 from the germline V gene are SQVTM and ANQGSEA. The CDR3 DNA follows: TGCAGCGCTGAGGGTGAAGGGTGGAACACTGAAGCTTTCTTT. This sequence encodes CSAEGEGWNTEAFF.

The rearrangement joins TRBV28 to TRBJ2-7, with D unclear. This CDR3 is 13 amino acids long. Trimming cost V 5 bases and J 6 bases, with 14 bases left between them. Germline CDR1 is MDHEN and CDR2 is SYDVKM. DNA for the CDR3: TGTGCCAGCAGTCTACCCGCCAGTACCGAGCAGTACTTC. As protein: CASSLPASTEQYF. The full variable domain, rest sourced from reference TRBV28 and TRBJ2-7, is DVKVTQSSRYLVKRTGEKVFLECVQDMDHENMFWYRQDPGLGLRLIYFSYDVKMKEKGDIPEGYSVSREKKERFSLILESASTNQTSMYLCASSLPASTEQYFGPGTRLTVT.

This clone has a single count. The CDR3 region has the DNA TGTGCCTGGAGTTCAGACTCCTTAAGGGACACTGAAGCTTTCTTT. This translates into CAWSSDSLRDTEAFF. This sequence joins TRBV30 and TRBJ1-1; D unclear. V was clipped by 2 bases and J by 3 bases, with 16 bases between them. This CDR3 contains 15 residues. Per germline, CDR1 GTSNPN and CDR2 SVGIG (reference sequence).

This clone has a handful of counts. The chain recombines TRBV29-1 with TRBJ1-1; D is unresolved. The CDR3 consists of 12 residues. V shed 7 bases and J shed 1 base, with 10 bases lying between them. Germline CDR1 and CDR2: SQVTM and ANQGSEA. CDR3 residues: CSASGRNTEAFF. Written as DNA, the CDR3 is TGCAGCGCCTCCGGGCGGAACACTGAAGCTTTCTTT.

This clone has a handful of counts. The chain employs TRBV5-1 and TRBJ2-2; 8 bases are a match to TRBD1. CDR3 length equals 14 residues. Looked up from germline, CDR1 is SGHRS and CDR2 is YFSETQ. The V segment lost 2 bases and the J segment 6 bases; nucleotides outside the gene matches: 3. The CDR3 nucleotides read TGCGCCAGCAGCTTCGGCAGGGGGCCCGGGGAGCTGTTTTTT. This sequence encodes CASSFGRGPGELFF. The whole variable domain, filled in from reference TRBV5-1 and TRBJ2-2, reads KAGVTQTPRYLIKTRGQQVTLSCSPISGHRSVSWYQQTPGQGLQFLFEYFSETQRNKGNFPGRFSGRQFSNSRSEMNVSTLELGDSALYLCASSFGRGPGELFFGEGSRLTVL.